This T cell receptor beta chain was profiled in a study of T cells in localized non-small cell lung cancer (dated by TCRdb to 2019 to 2021). A note on the overall study: The study analyzed T cell repertoires of under 250 early-stage NSCLC patients, comparing tumors and uninvolved tumor-adjacent lungs. The cohort comprised roughly 230 treatment-naïve NSCLC patients with resected, localized lung tumors. A mean age of approximately 70 years was recorded for the NSCLC patients, of whom more than 120 were male and some 100 were female. General study outcomes and caveats: Uninvolved tumor-adjacent lung showed the highest T cell clonality, higher than tumor, which suggests more focused antigenic responses in the uninvolved tumor-adjacent lung. Of the top 100 tumor clones, a median of roughly 53 were detected in paired uninvolved adjacent lung; under 35 were also among that lung's top 100. Because the study design was exploratory, TCR variables were selected using unadjusted p-values without false-discovery rate correction. Higher blood T cell density associated with longer overall survival, while higher adjacent-lung clonality associated with shorter survival. Because multi-region tumor sequencing was not performed, intratumor heterogeneity could not be ruled out.

The CDR3 holds 15 amino acids from the cysteine to the phenylalanine. Only the CDR3 DNA is retained, 45 bases long and in frame from the first base. Per the germline V gene, MNHGY is the CDR1 and SAAAGT is the CDR2. V was cut back by 6 bases and J by 1 base, leaving a gap of 10 bases between them. At diagnosis, peripheral blood, uninvolved tumor-adjacent lung and tumor were collected and stored as a combination of fresh-frozen and FFPE material. The immunoSEQ Assay was used to sequence TCR beta CDR3 regions from DNA. On the study's bioinformatics: T cell density was computed as TCR beta template counts normalized to usable DNA estimated by amplifying housekeeping genes. The preseqR package was used to estimate richness by extrapolating to 400,000 templates for PBMC samples and to 120,000 templates for tissue samples. Clonality was defined by subtracting Pielou's evenness from one. Tissue-enriched TCRs were identified by differential abundance testing using productive amino-acid clonotypes, minimum total count 5 and alpha 0.1. The Jaccard Index and the Morisita Overlap Index were used to measure repertoire overlap between compartments. GLIPH clustered TCR beta CDR3s with public tetramer-defined viral CDR3s; viral motifs required at least three viral sequences plus V-gene enrichment. As stored in TCRdb, this immuneACCESS dataset retains in-frame rearrangements with V and J assigned. A fraction of the clones does not appear; measured against another copy, unresolved V genes explain less than half of the discrepancy, and the remainder lacks a known reason. V, J and clone size are taken as reported in that table, and D and trimming were inferred from the DNA itself. In all, the sample holds about 2,400 clones, and roughly 20% of those were seen once. Approximately 12% of the sample is in the top ten clones.

This clone has more than one count but fewer than ten. It lacks a known antigen. It has no much larger one-base neighbor in the sample; base qualities were not kept. The source was lung tumor tissue, collected before any cancer treatment. This receptor was obtained from a man aged 40 to 70 with stage I lung adenocarcinoma. Recombination connected TRBV6-8 to TRBJ2-6; confidence is insufficient to name the D gene. The DNA is as follows: TGTGCCAGCAGCTCCCCGAAATCTGGGGCCAACGTCCTGACTTTC. Its protein product is CASSSPKSGANVLTF.